This is a list of T cell receptor beta chains from one sample in a study of low-dose radiotherapy and immunotherapy resistance in tumors. Each CDR3 protein is one row after TCRdb ran MiXCR on the reads. Among about 100,000 distinct CDR3 sequences listed, about a fifth were seen once. The input for sequencing was PBMCs, taken after low-dose radiotherapy plus immunotherapy. Source of these receptors: a male donor with prostate cancer. Each CDR3 is given with its conserved first and last residue. Each record gives: CDR3 DNA, CDR3 protein, J gene, V gene, clone size, D gene. A D gene is named only where the DNA matches it firmly. Part of the rows lack a size; the others show once, few, many or a class for expanded clones.

CDR3 DNA: TGTGCCAGCAGTCCCACTCCCGATGAGCAGTTCTTC; CDR3 protein: CASSPTPDEQFF; J gene: TRBJ2-1; V gene: TRBV5-4; clone size: -; D gene: -
CDR3 DNA: TGTGCCAGCAGCGTTATATTAGAGAACACTGAAGCTTTCTTT; CDR3 protein: CASSVILENTEAFF; J gene: TRBJ1-1; V gene: TRBV9; clone size: many; D gene: -
CDR3 DNA: TGCAGTGCTCGGACACTAGCGGGAACCACAGATACGCAGTATTTT; CDR3 protein: CSARTLAGTTDTQYF; J gene: TRBJ2-3; V gene: TRBV20-1; clone size: many; D gene: TRBD2
CDR3 DNA: TGCGCCAGCAGCCAACCAAACGACAGGGGAAATTCACCCCTCCACTTT; CDR3 protein: CASSQPNDRGNSPLHF; J gene: TRBJ1-6; V gene: TRBV4-1; clone size: many; D gene: TRBD1
CDR3 DNA: TGTGCCAGCAGCGCGCAGGGGGCTTTAGGCGAGCAGTACTTC; CDR3 protein: CASSAQGALGEQYF; J gene: TRBJ2-7; V gene: TRBV7-2; clone size: many; D gene: TRBD1
CDR3 DNA: TGTGCCAGCAGGACTAGCGGGGAGTACAATGAGCAGTTCTTC; CDR3 protein: CASRTSGEYNEQFF; J gene: TRBJ2-1; V gene: TRBV12-3/TRBV12-4; clone size: many; D gene: TRBD2
CDR3 DNA: TGCGCCAGCAGCTTGGGGACGGCTAGCGGCTTCACAGATACGCAGTATTTT; CDR3 protein: CASSLGTASGFTDTQYF; J gene: TRBJ2-3; V gene: TRBV5-1; clone size: many; D gene: TRBD2
CDR3 DNA: TGCGCCAGCAGCCGCCCGGGCACCATATATTTT; CDR3 protein: CASSRPGTIYF; J gene: TRBJ1-3; V gene: TRBV4-1; clone size: many; D gene: -
CDR3 DNA: TGTGCCAGCAGCGGCCCGGGGGGACTCCCCTACAATGAGCAGCTCTTC; CDR3 protein: CASSGPGGLPYNEQLF; J gene: TRBJ2-5; V gene: TRBV5-6; clone size: once; D gene: TRBD2
CDR3 DNA: TGTGCCTGGAGCTCCACCGGGACAGTCAATCAGCCCCAGCATTTT; CDR3 protein: CAWSSTGTVNQPQHF; J gene: TRBJ1-5; V gene: TRBV30; clone size: many; D gene: TRBD1
CDR3 DNA: TGTGCCAGCCGTCGGGGTTACAATGAGCAGTTCTTC; CDR3 protein: CASRRGYNEQFF; J gene: TRBJ2-1; V gene: TRBV6-8; clone size: many; D gene: -
CDR3 DNA: TGCAGCGCCCAACCGAGGGGGGGGGGTGAGCAGTTCTTC; CDR3 protein: CSAQPRGGGEQFF; J gene: TRBJ2-1; V gene: TRBV29-1; clone size: -; D gene: -
CDR3 DNA: TGTGCCATCAGTGGGACCGGGACAGGGAAGGAAAAACTGTTTTTT; CDR3 protein: CAISGTGTGKEKLFF; J gene: TRBJ1-4; V gene: TRBV10-3; clone size: many; D gene: TRBD1
CDR3 DNA: TGTGCCAGCAGCCCGGGACTAGGCTACAATGAGCAGTTCTTC; CDR3 protein: CASSPGLGYNEQFF; J gene: TRBJ2-1; V gene: TRBV7-2; clone size: many; D gene: TRBD2
CDR3 DNA: TGCGCCAGCAGCTTGGAACCCGGGACAGGTGAAAAACTGTTTTTT; CDR3 protein: CASSLEPGTGEKLFF; J gene: TRBJ1-4; V gene: TRBV5-1; clone size: many; D gene: TRBD1
CDR3 DNA: TGTGCCATCAGTGACAGGGGAAACAATGAGCAGTTCTTC; CDR3 protein: CAISDRGNNEQFF; J gene: TRBJ2-1; V gene: TRBV10-3; clone size: many; D gene: -
CDR3 DNA: TGTGCCAGTAGTTCACAGGGGAACACTGAAGCTTTCTTT; CDR3 protein: CASSSQGNTEAFF; J gene: TRBJ1-1; V gene: TRBV19; clone size: many; D gene: -
CDR3 DNA: TGTGCCAGCAGCCCGGTGGTTGGCACAGATACGCAGTATTTT; CDR3 protein: CASSPVVGTDTQYF; J gene: TRBJ2-3; V gene: TRBV12-3/TRBV12-4; clone size: many; D gene: -
CDR3 DNA: TGTGCCAGCAGTGACTCTCAGGGAAAGACCCAGTACTTC; CDR3 protein: CASSDSQGKTQYF; J gene: TRBJ2-5; V gene: TRBV6-4; clone size: many; D gene: -
CDR3 DNA: TGTGCCAGCAGTGACAGCCTTAGGGGAAACACCGGGGAGCTGTTTTTT; CDR3 protein: CASSDSLRGNTGELFF; J gene: TRBJ2-2; V gene: TRBV6-2/TRBV6-3; clone size: many; D gene: -
CDR3 DNA: TGTGCCAGCAGAAACCCCGGGCCGGGGGTCTTCCTCCCTGAAGCTTTCTTT; CDR3 protein: CASRNPGPGVFLPEAFF; J gene: TRBJ1-1; V gene: TRBV7-2; clone size: -; D gene: -
CDR3 DNA: TGTGCCAGCAGCTACACCGGGGGAGGGGGCTACAATGAGCAGTTCTTC; CDR3 protein: CASSYTGGGGYNEQFF; J gene: TRBJ2-1; V gene: TRBV11-2; clone size: many; D gene: -
CDR3 DNA: TGTGCCAGCAGCCTAGACTACACAGATACGCAGTATTTT; CDR3 protein: CASSLDYTDTQYF; J gene: TRBJ2-3; V gene: TRBV12-3/TRBV12-4; clone size: many; D gene: -
CDR3 DNA: TGTGCCAGCAGCCCTGGGGGAGCCGCTGAAGCTTTCTTT; CDR3 protein: CASSPGGAAEAFF; J gene: TRBJ1-1; V gene: TRBV7-3; clone size: many; D gene: -
CDR3 DNA: TGTGCCAGCGACGGGACAGGGACCTACGAGCAGTACTTC; CDR3 protein: CASDGTGTYEQYF; J gene: TRBJ2-7; V gene: TRBV2; clone size: many; D gene: TRBD1
CDR3 DNA: TGTGCCCCCGGGGGGACAGGGTCGACCGGGGAGCTGTTTTTT; CDR3 protein: CAPGGTGSTGELFF; J gene: TRBJ2-2; V gene: TRBV7-9; clone size: many; D gene: TRBD1
CDR3 DNA: TGTGCCAGCAGGGAGACACAGGGGACCTATGGCTACACCTTC; CDR3 protein: CASRETQGTYGYTF; J gene: TRBJ1-2; V gene: TRBV2; clone size: many; D gene: TRBD1
CDR3 DNA: TGTGCCAGCAGCTTAGGGGGAACACTTCAAGAGACCCAGTACTTC; CDR3 protein: CASSLGGTLQETQYF; J gene: TRBJ2-5; V gene: TRBV13; clone size: many; D gene: -
CDR3 DNA: TGTGCCACCAGCAGAGATTATCAGCCCCAGCATTTT; CDR3 protein: CATSRDYQPQHF; J gene: TRBJ1-5; V gene: TRBV15; clone size: -; D gene: -
CDR3 DNA: TGTGCCAGCTCGAACAGGGGGCAGGACACCGGGGAGCTGTTTTTT; CDR3 protein: CASSNRGQDTGELFF; J gene: TRBJ2-2; V gene: TRBV5-4; clone size: many; D gene: TRBD1
CDR3 DNA: TGTGCCAGCAGCGTTTCGGGGTTTGATGAAAAACTGTTTTTT; CDR3 protein: CASSVSGFDEKLFF; J gene: TRBJ1-4; V gene: TRBV9; clone size: -; D gene: -
CDR3 DNA: TGTGCCAGCAGCCAGTGGGCTGTCCCCCATGAGCAGTTCTTC; CDR3 protein: CASSQWAVPHEQFF; J gene: TRBJ2-1; V gene: TRBV14; clone size: many; D gene: -
CDR3 DNA: TGTGCCAGTAGATCCCCGGGGCGGGGGGGCACAGATACGCAGTATTTT; CDR3 protein: CASRSPGRGGTDTQYF; J gene: TRBJ2-3; V gene: TRBV19; clone size: -; D gene: TRBD2
CDR3 DNA: TGCGCCAGTTTTCCCCAGTATCAGCCCCAGCATTTT; CDR3 protein: CASFPQYQPQHF; J gene: TRBJ1-5; V gene: TRBV10-1; clone size: many; D gene: -
CDR3 DNA: TGTGCCAGCAGTTCTGAATACACTGAAGCTTTCTTT; CDR3 protein: CASSSEYTEAFF; J gene: TRBJ1-1; V gene: TRBV6-2/TRBV6-3; clone size: many; D gene: -
CDR3 DNA: TGCAGTGCCCAAGGGGCCGGGGAGCTGTTTTTT; CDR3 protein: CSAQGAGELFF; J gene: TRBJ2-2; V gene: TRBV20-1; clone size: -; D gene: -
CDR3 DNA: TGTGCCAGCAGTTACTCGATTCGGCACCCCGAAAAACTGTTTTTT; CDR3 protein: CASSYSIRHPEKLFF; J gene: TRBJ1-4; V gene: TRBV6-5; clone size: many; D gene: -
CDR3 DNA: TGTGCCAGCAGCCCACCCGCCTCTGGGGCCAACGTCCTGACTTTC; CDR3 protein: CASSPPASGANVLTF; J gene: TRBJ2-6; V gene: TRBV11-2; clone size: many; D gene: -
CDR3 DNA: TGTGCCAGCAGTGCTAGGGGAAGCACAGATACGCAGTATTTT; CDR3 protein: CASSARGSTDTQYF; J gene: TRBJ2-3; V gene: TRBV6-5; clone size: medium-sized; D gene: -
CDR3 DNA: TGTGCCAGCAGCGGGGAGGGGGGCGCGAACACCGGGGAGCTGTTTTTT; CDR3 protein: CASSGEGGANTGELFF; J gene: TRBJ2-2; V gene: TRBV5-4; clone size: -; D gene: -
CDR3 DNA: TGTGCCAGCAGCTTAAACCCAGGGAGGTCTGGAAACACCATATATTTT; CDR3 protein: CASSLNPGRSGNTIYF; J gene: TRBJ1-3; V gene: TRBV7-3; clone size: many; D gene: -
CDR3 DNA: TGCAGCGTTACCGGCGGGGACCGAGCCTACGAGCAGTACTTC; CDR3 protein: CSVTGGDRAYEQYF; J gene: TRBJ2-7; V gene: TRBV29-1; clone size: many; D gene: -
CDR3 DNA: TGTGCCAGCAGTGAAGACGGTCAGGGGGTCGATGAGCAGTTCTTC; CDR3 protein: CASSEDGQGVDEQFF; J gene: TRBJ2-1; V gene: TRBV6-2/TRBV6-3; clone size: many; D gene: TRBD1
CDR3 DNA: TGTGCCAGCAGCTTACTCCCGGGACTAGCAGACACAGATACGCAGTATTTT; CDR3 protein: CASSLLPGLADTDTQYF; J gene: TRBJ2-3; V gene: TRBV11-2; clone size: many; D gene: TRBD2
CDR3 DNA: TGTGCCAGCAGCTTAGGTCGGGGTCAGCCCCAGCATTTT; CDR3 protein: CASSLGRGQPQHF; J gene: TRBJ1-5; V gene: TRBV7-2; clone size: many; D gene: -
CDR3 DNA: TGCAGTGCTAGAGGGGCCCTTCTAGCGGGAGGACCAGATACGCAGTATTTT; CDR3 protein: CSARGALLAGGPDTQYF; J gene: TRBJ2-3; V gene: TRBV20-1; clone size: -; D gene: TRBD2
CDR3 DNA: TGTGCCAGCAGCTTGAGGCGGGGGAGCACAGATACGCAGTATTTT; CDR3 protein: CASSLRRGSTDTQYF; J gene: TRBJ2-3; V gene: TRBV5-3; clone size: many; D gene: TRBD2
CDR3 DNA: TGTGCCAGTAGGGCGGGGGTGAGCTCCTACAATGAGCAGTTCTTC; CDR3 protein: CASRAGVSSYNEQFF; J gene: TRBJ2-1; V gene: TRBV19; clone size: many; D gene: TRBD2
CDR3 DNA: TGTGCCAGCACAGGAGGGGGTCTCTCTAGCAATCAGCCCCAGCATTTT; CDR3 protein: CASTGGGLSSNQPQHF; J gene: TRBJ1-5; V gene: TRBV27; clone size: -; D gene: -
CDR3 DNA: TGCAGCGTTGCCGGCGATAACACTGAAGCTTTCTTT; CDR3 protein: CSVAGDNTEAFF; J gene: TRBJ1-1; V gene: TRBV29-1; clone size: many; D gene: -
CDR3 DNA: TGTGCCAGCTCACCAGCGGTCCGCGGCACTGAAGCTTTCTTT; CDR3 protein: CASSPAVRGTEAFF; J gene: TRBJ1-1; V gene: TRBV18; clone size: many; D gene: -
CDR3 DNA: TGTGCCAGCAGCCTAAGGGTTTCTGGACTAGCGGGGGCTAGAGGGGCGTTCTTC; CDR3 protein: CASSLRVSGLAGARGAFF; J gene: TRBJ2-1; V gene: TRBV7-2; clone size: many; D gene: TRBD2
CDR3 DNA: TGTGCCAGCAGTTTTTACGCGTCAACCACCTATAATTCACCCCTCCACTTT; CDR3 protein: CASSFYASTTYNSPLHF; J gene: TRBJ1-6; V gene: TRBV12-3/TRBV12-4; clone size: many; D gene: -